This T cell receptor beta chain stems from a study of radiotherapy plus CTLA-4 blockade in lung cancer. Study-wide context: Objective responses arose in approximately 20% of patients, and approximately 30% experienced disease control.

Sequencing was performed with immunoSEQ multiplex PCR; in TCRdb, only in-frame clones are kept and a portion is missing. The sample yields about 120,000 clones, around 90% seen once. The V end lost 1 base, the J end lost 7 bases, and 6 bases lay between the germline ends. Germline CDR1 is SGHDT and CDR2 is YYEEEE. This CDR3 is 11 amino acids long. The chain carries TRBV5-6 and TRBJ2-7; D remains ambiguous. The sequences come from peripheral blood, collected from a patient treated with radiotherapy plus ipilimumab. The TCR sequence derives from a human donor with non-small cell lung cancer that progressed on radiotherapy plus ipilimumab. This CDR3 is CASSLSREQYF. In DNA, the CDR3 is TGTGCCAGCAGCTTGTCGCGAGAGCAGTACTTC. The variable domain in full, completed from reference TRBV5-6 and TRBJ2-7, reads DAGVTQSPTHLIKTRGQQVTLRCSPKSGHDTVSWYQQALGQGPQFIFQYYEEEERQRGNFPDRFSGHQFPNYSSELNVNALLLGDSALYLCASSLSREQYFGPGTRLTVT.